A single sample gave rise to the 21 T cell receptor beta chains below, sequenced in a study of blood T cell repertoires in COVID-19. The table came from immunoSEQ multiplex PCR; TCRdb's copy has only in-frame clones and leaves some out. The sample lists about 300,000 clones, about 87% occurring once. Input material: peripheral blood. Receptors originate from a woman aged 40 to 50 who had recovered from COVID-19.

CDR3 sequence reads: CASSDQDRGPQTTQYF. The CDR3, as DNA: TGCGCCAGCAGTGATCAGGACAGGGGGCCCCAGACGACCCAGTACTTC. The rearrangement joins TRBV10-1 to TRBJ2-5, with 11 positions matching TRBD1. Looked up from germline, CDR1 is WNHNN and CDR2 is SYGVQD (reference sequence). The CDR3 is 16 residues long. V dropped 3 bases and J dropped 7; count of bases not matched to a gene: 10.

There are a few counts of this clone. The chain couples TRBV6-5 to TRBJ2-5, with 14 bases that match TRBD2. CDR1 and CDR2 from the germline V gene are MNHEY and SVGAGI. J lost 5 bases, V lost 4 bases, and 6 bases had no gene match. This CDR3 has 16 residues. CDR3 coding DNA: TGTGCCAGCAGTTCCGGACTAGCGGGGGGTAGGGAGACCCAGTACTTC. Translation: CASSSGLAGGRETQYF.

The chain couples TRBV7-2 to TRBJ2-4, with D possibly TRBD2 on 5 matching bases. From germline, CDR1 is SGHTA and CDR2 FQGNSA. There are 16 residues in the CDR3. Trimming removed 5 bases at V and 2 bases at J, with 16 bases between. CDR3 region: CASSLTPGSPKNIQYF. CDR3 nucleotides: TGTGCCAGCAGCCTAACGCCGGGGTCGCCCAAAAACATTCAGTACTTC.

The chain combines TRBV2 with TRBJ2-3, with 12 bases matching TRBD2. Germline CDR1 is SNHLY and CDR2 is FYNNEI. This CDR3 comprises 19 residues. Trimming cost V 4 bases and J 0 bases; bases outside gene matches: 11. CDR3 residues: CASSAPGLAGQLSTDTQYF. The CDR3 DNA reads as TGTGCCAGCAGTGCGCCCGGACTAGCGGGACAGCTTAGCACAGATACGCAGTATTTT.

The chain carries TRBV6-5 and TRBJ1-1, with D hard to call. This CDR3 is 11 amino acids long. Germline CDR1 and CDR2: MNHEY and SVGAGI. V was clipped by 8 bases and J by 5 bases, with 9 bases between them. For the CDR3, the DNA is TGTGCCAGCCGCCTGCGGACTGAAGCTTTCTTT. Amino acid sequence: CASRLRTEAFF.

The chain is built from TRBV3-1 (or the pseudogene TRBV3-2) and TRBJ2-7; tentatively, D is TRBD1 (6 bases). CDR1 is LGHDT, CDR2 YNNKEL, per germline (reference sequence). The CDR3 loop spans 13 amino acids. V was shortened by 4 bases and J by 5 bases, with 12 bases between the two germline ends. CDR3: CASSPQGSHEQYF. The DNA of the CDR3 is TGTGCCAGCAGCCCACAGGGATCCCACGAGCAGTACTTC.

This chain links TRBV5-1 with TRBJ2-7, with TRBD1 as a possible D gene (5 bases). Trimming took off 0 bases at V and 6 bases at J, with 13 bases between the two ends. CDR1 and CDR2 from the germline V gene are SGHRS and YFSETQ. CDR3 length: 14 residues. The CDR3 here is CASSLVPGLTEQYF. The CDR3 DNA sequence: TGCGCCAGCAGCTTGGTTCCAGGGTTGACCGAGCAGTACTTC.

DNA for the CDR3: TGTGCCAGCAGCACCACCGGGACAGGGGGCGCGGGAAACACCATATATTTT. Amino acids: CASSTTGTGGAGNTIYF. The V gene is TRBV7-2, the J gene TRBJ1-3; 12 bases agree with TRBD1. The ends lost 5 bases at V and 4 bases at J; junction bases unmatched: 9. Germline V lookup: CDR1 SGHTA, CDR2 FQGNSA. CDR3 length equals 17 residues.

This chain connects TRBV29-1 to TRBJ1-2; 10 bases line up with TRBD1. This CDR3 is built from 16 residues. Germline V CDR1 and CDR2: SQVTM, ANQGSEA. Trimming cost V 6 bases and J 1 base; bases outside gene matches: 11. The CDR3 nucleotides are TGCAGCGTCGTCCCGGGACAGGGGATCGTTAACTATGGCTACACCTTC. Translating gives CSVVPGQGIVNYGYTF. Variable domain in full (rest from reference TRBV29-1 and TRBJ1-2): SAVISQKPSRDICQRGTSLTIQCQVDSQVTMMFWYRQQPGQSLTLIATANQGSEATYESGFVIDKFPISRPNLTFSTLTVSNMSPEDSSIYLCSVVPGQGIVNYGYTFGSGTRLTVV.

The rearrangement links TRBV6-2 or TRBV6-3 to TRBJ2-2, with TRBD1 identical over 8 bases. V lost 6 bases and J lost 4; bases outside the gene matches: 16. This CDR3 has 18 residues. The germline V gene encodes CDR1 MNHEY and CDR2 SVGEGT. This chain's CDR3 is CASSPDGAGGGRTGELFF. The CDR3 nucleotides read TGTGCCAGCAGCCCCGATGGGGCAGGGGGCGGGCGCACCGGGGAGCTGTTTTTT.

The CDR3 DNA follows: TGTGCCAGCAGCTTGGATGGGCGTCCAGATACGCAGTATTTT. This codes for CASSLDGRPDTQYF. This chain uses TRBV5-4 with TRBJ2-3; D is ambiguous. Between the trimmed V and J ends, which lost 0 bases and 4 bases, there was a span of 9 bases. CDR3 length: 14 amino acids. Germline V gene sequence: CDR1 SGHNT, CDR2 YYREEE (reference sequence).

The chain joins TRBV5-6 to TRBJ1-2, with D tentatively TRBD1 (5 bases). Germline assignment: CDR1 SGHDT and CDR2 YYEEEE. V lost 4 bases and J lost 4, with 11 bases in between. CDR3 length: 13 amino acids. The CDR3 DNA reads as TGTGCCAGCAGCGCCAGGGTCCTCTATGGCTACACCTTC. Its translation: CASSARVLYGYTF.

The chain joins TRBV7-8 to TRBJ2-7, with a possible D match to TRBD1 (6 bases). This CDR3 region has 15 residues. From germline, CDR1 is SGHVS and CDR2 FQNEAQ. Trimming cost V 1 base and J 2 bases, with 12 bases left between them. The CDR3 protein is CASSLVQGSPYEQYF. As DNA, the CDR3 is TGTGCCAGCAGCTTAGTGCAGGGGTCTCCCTACGAGCAGTACTTC.

This chain connects TRBV3-1 (or the pseudogene TRBV3-2) to TRBJ1-4; D is unclear. The V gene's germline CDR1 is LGHDT and CDR2 YNNKEL (reference sequence). The V gene lost 4 bases and the J gene lost 0 bases, with 15 bases spanning the gap. This CDR3 contains 17 residues. The chain's CDR3 is CASSPWRVLATNEKLFF. DNA for the CDR3: TGTGCCAGCAGCCCCTGGCGGGTATTGGCAACTAATGAAAAACTGTTTTTT.

The gene calls are TRBV18 and TRBJ2-1; 9 nucleotides agree with TRBD1. CDR1 is KGHSH and CDR2 is LQKENI in the germline V gene. CDR3 length: 18 residues. Unmatched junction bases numbered 9, after V lost 2 bases and J lost 1 base. CDR3 region: CASSPGSAGTGSYNEQFF. The CDR3 DNA sequence: TGTGCCAGCTCACCAGGATCCGCTGGGACAGGGTCCTACAATGAGCAGTTCTTC.

The rearrangement joins TRBV7-2 to TRBJ1-5, with D possibly matching TRBD1 (5 bases). V gave up 7 bases and J gave up 3 bases, with 19 bases separating them. This CDR3 has 16 residues. In germline, CDR1 is SGHTA, CDR2 FQGNSA. The CDR3 protein is CASTRGGRRDNQPQHF. Written as DNA, the CDR3 is TGTGCCAGCACCCGGGGGGGGAGGAGGGACAATCAGCCCCAGCATTTT. The variable domain in full, with the rest retrieved from reference TRBV7-2 and TRBJ1-5, is GAGVSQSPSNKVTEKGKDVELRCDPISGHTALYWYRQSLGQGLEFLIYFQGNSAPDKSGLPSDRFSAERTGGSVSTLTIQRTQQEDSAVYLCASTRGGRRDNQPQHFGDGTRLSIL.

The chain is built from TRBV18 and TRBJ2-7; no reliable D call. CDR3 length: 13 amino acids. Germline CDR1 reads KGHSH; CDR2 reads LQKENI. Trimming left V 5 bases short and J 4 bases short, with 12 bases between. Here the CDR3 reads CASSTRLDYEQYF. The CDR3 DNA reads TGTGCCAGCTCAACCCGACTCGATTACGAGCAGTACTTC. Complete variable domain (other parts from reference TRBV18 and TRBJ2-7): NAGVMQNPRHLVRRRGQEARLRCSPMKGHSHVYWYRQLPEEGLKFMVYLQKENIIDESGMPKERFSAEFPKEGPSILRIQQVVRGDSAAYFCASSTRLDYEQYFGPGTRLTVT.

The chain uses TRBV5-1 and TRBJ2-5, with TRBD1 matching 8 bases. With 3 bases clipped from V and 4 bases from J, the junction kept 2 bases outside the gene matches. CDR3 length: 13 residues. Germline CDR1 SGHRS, CDR2 YFSETQ. The CDR3 DNA reads as TGCGCCAGCAGCTCTGACAGGGGAGAGACCCAGTACTTC. Translating it yields CASSSDRGETQYF.

The CDR3 nucleotides are TGTGCCAGCAGCTTAGCGGGGGGGTTATACACCGGGGAGCTGTTTTTT. Translating it yields CASSLAGGLYTGELFF. The rearrangement joins TRBV5-4 to TRBJ2-2, with TRBD2 matching over 10 bases. Unmatched junction bases numbered 4, after V lost 2 bases and J lost 3 bases. The CDR3 covers 16 residues. Germline lookup yields CDR1 SGHNT and CDR2 YYREEE (reference sequence). The full variable domain, with the rest looked up from reference TRBV5-4 and TRBJ2-2, is ETGVTQSPTHLIKTRGQQVTLRCSSQSGHNTVSWYQQALGQGPQFIFQYYREEENGRGNFPPRFSGLQFPNYSSELNVNALELDDSALYLCASSLAGGLYTGELFFGEGSRLTVL.

V is TRBV5-1 and J is TRBJ2-2; maybe TRBD1 (6 bases). V lost 7 bases, J lost 4 bases, and 17 bases lay in between. The CDR3 has 15 residues. CDR1 is SGHRS, CDR2 YFSETQ, per germline. CDR3 sequence (DNA): TGCGCCAGCGCTTCGGTGGGCAGGGGCACCGGGGAGCTGTTTTTT. It is translated as CASASVGRGTGELFF.

This clone occurred once. The rearrangement joins TRBV6-5 to TRBJ2-7; TRBD2 is a possible D gene (5 bases). The germline V and J ends were trimmed by 5 bases and 4 bases, with 15 bases remaining between them. CDR1 MNHEY and CDR2 SVGAGI come from the germline V gene. There are 14 residues in the CDR3. CDR3 region: CASSSGWGAYEQYF. For the CDR3, the DNA is TGTGCCAGCAGTAGCGGCTGGGGAGCGTACGAGCAGTACTTC.